This TCR beta chain was observed in a study of OX40 agonist ivuxolimab in advanced cancers. Study details: Patients were dosed with the agonistic anti-OX40 (CD134) antibody ivuxolimab.

V was clipped by 0 bases and J by 7 bases, with 18 bases between them. CDR1 LNHNV and CDR2 YYDKDF come from the germline V gene (reference sequence). This CDR3 has 16 amino acids. Comments on this clone: Its matching antigen is unknown.

Blood was sampled at baseline, cycle 4 day 1, and cycle 7 day 1. Broader study findings: Antigens targeted by the expanded peripheral T cells were not determined. Expanded clones tended on average to be more numerous among CD8+ T cells than CD4+.

Measured with immunoSEQ multiplex PCR; TCRdb has only the in-frame clones, and not every one. The data hold about 69,000 clones, with roughly nine tenths observed a single time. The input for sequencing was CD4+ or CD8+ T cells sorted from blood, taken in a trial of the OX40 agonist ivuxolimab. This sequence joins TRBV15 and TRBJ2-5; D is tentatively TRBD1 or TRBD2 (6 bases each). The receptor was derived from an adult with an advanced solid tumor such as melanoma, head and neck, liver or kidney cancer. The CDR3 region has the DNA TGTGCCACCAGCAGAGAAGGGGGACGGGGAGGCGGGACCCAGTACTTC. Encoded protein: CATSREGGRGGGTQYF.